The clone carrying this TCR beta chain was observed once. Its antigen is unknown. This record belongs to a study of OX40 agonist ivuxolimab in advanced cancers. For the study at large: Ivuxolimab is a fully human IgG2 antibody that activates OX40 (CD134).

The CDR3 is 16 residues long. Trimming took off 1 base at V and 3 bases at J, with 10 bases between the two ends. A history of autoimmune disease or systemic immunosuppression excluded patients. The timepoints at which blood was sampled were baseline, cycle 4 day 1, and cycle 7 day 1. Study-level points and caveats: CD4+ and CD8+ blood T cells expanded clonally by week 6 at 0.1 to 3.0 mg/kg.

Using immunoSEQ multiplex PCR, the repertoire was profiled, and TCRdb retains in-frame clones only, with some absent. The sample contains about 76,000 clones, roughly 85% of which appear only once. This chain links TRBV23-1 with TRBJ1-6; D ambiguous. TRBV23-1 is flagged as an ORF with uncertain function. The sequence derives from an adult with an advanced solid tumor such as melanoma, head and neck, liver or kidney cancer. The specimen was CD4+ or CD8+ T cells sorted from blood, collected in a trial of the OX40 agonist ivuxolimab. CDR3 sequence (DNA): TGCGCCAGCAGTCAATGGGGAAAAGACTATAATTCACCCCTCCACTTT. It translates to CASSQWGKDYNSPLHF.